This T cell receptor beta chain is drawn from a study of CD4+ T cells in melanoma. The CDR3 extends over 17 amino acids. The germline CDR1 and CDR2 sequences are MNHEY and SMNVEV (reference sequence). With V trimmed by 3 bases and J by 5 bases, 8 bases remained unmatched. Study results and caveats: CD8+ T cell, macrophage and B cell function reportedly correlated with neoantigen-specific CD4+ T cells. Reportedly, melanoma neoantigen-specific CD4+ T cells showed varied differentiation states.

A word on this clone: Its antigen is still unknown.

Measured with immunoSEQ multiplex PCR; TCRdb has only the in-frame clones, and not every one. The table records fewer than 150,000 clones, around 90% of them present only once. V gene TRBV27 combines with J gene TRBJ2-2, with TRBD2 matching 11 bases. The clonotype comes from a human donor with melanoma. In DNA, the CDR3 is TGTGCCAGCAGTTTCGTAGTGCTAGCGGGGGGAACCGGGGAGCTGTTTTTT. It yields the protein CASSFVVLAGGTGELFF.